This TCR beta chain was found in a study of blood T cell repertoires in COVID-19. Study-level background: PBMCs, B-cell-depleted T cells, or T cells were the source of the cDNA or gDNA that made up the material.

Methods used by the authors: Counts of nucleated cells, estimated from reference gene primer amplification, were obtained. Sequenced by immunoSEQ multiplex PCR; TCRdb stores in-frame clones only, minus some. The DNA gave D and trimming, while V, J and clone size come from that table. The sample carries more than 200,000 clones, approximately 88% recorded once. Enrolled through a virtual design, the participants were between roughly 18 and 95 years of age and came from under 25 US areas. It was within 2 weeks before study entry that exposed participants met a COVID-19 case. V lost 4 bases to trimming and J lost 6 bases; unmatched junction nucleotides: 6. Germline V gene data show CDR1 as MNHEY and CDR2 as SMNVEV (reference sequence). The CDR3 is made up of 14 amino acids.

Sequencing used PBMCs or T cells enriched from blood (not recorded which). The rearrangement joins TRBV27 to TRBJ2-1; 7 positions agree with TRBD2. The source is a young woman who had been exposed to COVID-19. In nucleotides, the CDR3 is TGTGCCAGCAGTTCAAGGGACTATTCCAATGAGCAGTTCTTC. Translating it yields CASSSRDYSNEQFF.